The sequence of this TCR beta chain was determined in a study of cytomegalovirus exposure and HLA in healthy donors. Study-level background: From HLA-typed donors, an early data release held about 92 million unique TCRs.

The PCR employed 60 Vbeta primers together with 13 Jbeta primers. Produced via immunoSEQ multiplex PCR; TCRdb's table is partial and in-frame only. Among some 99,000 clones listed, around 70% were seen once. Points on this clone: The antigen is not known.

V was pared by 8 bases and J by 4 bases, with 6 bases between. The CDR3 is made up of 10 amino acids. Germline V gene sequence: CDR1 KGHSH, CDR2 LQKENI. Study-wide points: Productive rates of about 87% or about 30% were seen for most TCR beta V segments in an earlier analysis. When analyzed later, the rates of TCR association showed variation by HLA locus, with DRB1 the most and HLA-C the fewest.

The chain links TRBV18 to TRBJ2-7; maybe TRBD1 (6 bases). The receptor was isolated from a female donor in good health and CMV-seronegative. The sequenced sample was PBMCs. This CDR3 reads CASQGYEQYF. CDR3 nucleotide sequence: TGTGCCAGCCAGGGGTACGAGCAGTACTTC.